Below, 14 T cell receptor beta chains from the same sample are listed, as sequenced in a study of blood T cell repertoires in COVID-19. Generated by immunoSEQ multiplex PCR, the TCRdb table keeps only in-frame clones and is missing some. The profile covers 65,000 to 70,000 clones, with 85% appearing a single time and 2.5% to 3% taken by the ten largest. Sequencing used peripheral blood. The receptor set was obtained from a man older than 75 with acute or convalescent COVID-19.

This clone was detected once. The V gene is TRBV24-1, the J gene TRBJ2-2; TRBD1 matches at 7 bases. Losses at the gene ends were 0 bases for V and 4 bases for J; bases not matched to a gene: 1. The CDR3 has 15 residues. Germline CDR1 KGHDR, CDR2 SFDVKD. Written as DNA, the CDR3 is TGTGCCACCAGTGATTTGGCAGGGGGCACCGGGGAGCTGTTTTTT. As protein: CATSDLAGGTGELFF.

The CDR3 nucleotides are TGTGCCAGCCGGCCGAGGGGGAATACGCAGTATTTT. It encodes CASRPRGNTQYF. V gene TRBV6-5 combines with J gene TRBJ2-3; D possibly corresponds to TRBD1 (6 bases). Germline V CDR1 and CDR2: MNHEY, SVGAGI. V shed 8 bases and J shed 7 bases, with 13 bases lying between them. CDR3 length: 12 amino acids.

The chain carries TRBV5-1 and TRBJ2-1; D is ambiguous. This CDR3 contains 15 residues. V was clipped by 2 bases and J by 2 bases, with 11 bases between them. Per the germline V gene, CDR1 is SGHRS and CDR2 is YFSETQ. The CDR3 is CASSFSRRTYNEQFF. Written as DNA, the CDR3 is TGCGCCAGCAGCTTTTCGCGGAGAACCTACAATGAGCAGTTCTTC.

The chain recombines TRBV11-2 with TRBJ2-7; TRBD1 matches 7 bases. Germline values: CDR1 SGHAT, CDR2 FQNNGV. Trimming removed 3 bases from V and 6 bases from J; junction bases left unmatched: 2. The CDR3 contains 12 residues. CDR3 DNA: TGTGCCAGCAGCTTCGGACAGGCCGAGCAGTACTTC. Amino acids: CASSFGQAEQYF.

The J gene is TRBJ2-2, the V gene TRBV18; D ambiguous. The germline V and J ends were trimmed by 3 bases and 6 bases, with 8 bases remaining between them. Germline V gene lookup returns CDR1 KGHSH and CDR2 LQKENI. This CDR3 spans 13 amino acids. The CDR3 DNA sequence: TGTGCCAGCTCACCTGAGATATCCGGGGAGCTGTTTTTT. It codes for CASSPEISGELFF.

The rearrangement uses TRBV27 and TRBJ1-2; TRBD1 aligns across 7 bases. The germline V gene has CDR1 MNHEY and CDR2 SMNVEV (reference sequence). The ends lost 4 bases at V and 4 bases at J; junction bases unmatched: 6. This CDR3 is built from 14 residues. The CDR3, as DNA: TGTGCCAGCAGTTCCCCAGGGGGAGTCTATGGCTACACCTTC. It is translated as CASSSPGGVYGYTF.

This clone was detected a few times. The V gene is TRBV11-2, the J gene TRBJ1-4, with 7 bases aligning to TRBD1. The V gene's germline CDR1 is SGHAT and CDR2 FQNNGV. Germline trimming cut 5 bases from V and 0 bases from J; bases unmatched to any gene: 6. The CDR3 runs to 16 residues. CDR3 bases: TGTGCCAGCAGCCACCGGACAGGTGCAACTAATGAAAAACTGTTTTTT. This sequence encodes CASSHRTGATNEKLFF.

The chain combines TRBV9 with TRBJ2-3; 9 bases line up with TRBD2. The CDR3 runs 16 residues. Trimming took 1 base from V and 4 from J; bases not matched to a gene: 7. CDR1 is SGDLS, CDR2 YYNGEE, per germline. The CDR3 spells CASSVLSGRWADTQYF. The CDR3 nucleotides are TGTGCCAGCAGCGTACTCAGCGGGAGGTGGGCAGATACGCAGTATTTT.

The genes are TRBV21-1 and TRBJ2-7; the tabulated D call, TRBD2, remains unverified against the DNA. TRBV21-1 is a known pseudogene. CDR3 length: 15 residues. DNA of the CDR3: TGTGCCAGCAGCAAAGAGCGCCGGCAATCCTACGAGCAGTACTTC. Translation gives CASSKERRQSYEQYF.

The genes are TRBV30 and TRBJ1-2, with D hard to call. Trimming left V 6 bases short and J 4 bases short, with 12 bases between. This CDR3 comprises 12 residues. Germline V gene data show CDR1 as GTSNPN and CDR2 as SVGIG (reference sequence). The CDR3 loop is CACKRVSYGYTF. The CDR3 DNA sequence: TGTGCCTGCAAACGGGTCTCCTATGGCTACACCTTC.

The rearrangement joins TRBV6-5 to TRBJ2-2; 8 bases are shared with TRBD2. There are 16 residues in the CDR3. In germline, CDR1 is MNHEY, CDR2 SVGAGI. J was trimmed by 3 bases and V by 2 bases; bases with no gene match: 5. The CDR3, as DNA: TGTGCCAGCAGTTACGTTGCGGGGGGCGACACCGGGGAGCTGTTTTTT. Its translation is CASSYVAGGDTGELFF.

The V and J genes are TRBV3-1 (or the pseudogene TRBV3-2) and TRBJ2-2; 7 positions match TRBD1. J gave up 4 bases and V 4 bases, and 9 bases lay outside the gene matches. Looked up from germline, CDR1 is LGHDT and CDR2 is YNNKEL (reference sequence). The CDR3 consists of 16 residues. The CDR3 reads CASSPPGQAATGELFF. CDR3 coding DNA: TGTGCCAGCAGCCCACCTGGACAGGCGGCCACCGGGGAGCTGTTTTTT.

The gene calls are TRBV6-2 or TRBV6-3 and TRBJ2-4, with D unclear. The V gene lost 5 bases and the J gene lost 7 bases, with 9 bases spanning the gap. The CDR3 length is 12 residues. From germline, CDR1 is MNHEY and CDR2 SVGEGT. The CDR3 protein is CASSQTWNIQYF. The CDR3 region has the DNA TGTGCCAGCAGTCAGACTTGGAACATTCAGTACTTC.

The V call is TRBV5-1, the J call TRBJ2-7; 9 bases are shared with TRBD2. Germline CDR1 is SGHRS and CDR2 is YFSETQ. The V gene end was trimmed by 4 bases and the J gene end by 2 bases; junction bases not matched to a gene: 10. This CDR3 spans 16 amino acids. The CDR3, as DNA: TGCGCCAGCAGCCAATCTAGCGGGACCTTCCCCTACGAGCAGTACTTC. Translated: CASSQSSGTFPYEQYF.